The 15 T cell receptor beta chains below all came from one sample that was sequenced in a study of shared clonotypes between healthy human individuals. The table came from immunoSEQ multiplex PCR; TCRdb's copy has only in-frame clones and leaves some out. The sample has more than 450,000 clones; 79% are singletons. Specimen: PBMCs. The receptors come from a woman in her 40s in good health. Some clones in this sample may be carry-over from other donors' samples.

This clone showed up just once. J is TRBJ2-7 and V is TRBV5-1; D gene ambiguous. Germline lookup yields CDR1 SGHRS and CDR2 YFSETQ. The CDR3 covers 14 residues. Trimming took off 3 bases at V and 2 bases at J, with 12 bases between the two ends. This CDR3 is CASSSNLPPYEQYF. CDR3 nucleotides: TGCGCCAGCAGCTCTAACCTGCCCCCCTACGAGCAGTACTTC.

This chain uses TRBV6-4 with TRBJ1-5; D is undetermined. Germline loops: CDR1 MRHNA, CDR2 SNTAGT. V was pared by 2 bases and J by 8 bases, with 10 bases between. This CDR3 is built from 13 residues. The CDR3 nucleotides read TGTGCCAGCAGTGACCGAACTGGGGAGCCCCAGCATTTT. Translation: CASSDRTGEPQHF.

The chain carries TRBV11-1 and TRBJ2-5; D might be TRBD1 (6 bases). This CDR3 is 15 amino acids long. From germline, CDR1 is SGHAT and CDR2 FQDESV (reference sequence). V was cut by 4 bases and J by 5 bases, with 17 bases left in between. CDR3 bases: TGTGCCAGCAGCTCATACAGGGCCCCGGTCGAGACCCAGTACTTC. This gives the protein CASSSYRAPVETQYF. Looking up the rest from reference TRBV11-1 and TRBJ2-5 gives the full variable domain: EAEVAQSPRYKITEKSQAVAFWCDPISGHATLYWYRQILGQGPELLVQFQDESVVDDSQLPKDRFSAERLKGVDSTLKIQPAELGDSAMYLCASSSYRAPVETQYFGPGTRLLVL.

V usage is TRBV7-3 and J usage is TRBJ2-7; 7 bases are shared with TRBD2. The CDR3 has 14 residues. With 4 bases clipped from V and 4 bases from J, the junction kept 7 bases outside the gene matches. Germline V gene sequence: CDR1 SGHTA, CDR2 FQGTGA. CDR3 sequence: CASSSRDYKYEQYF. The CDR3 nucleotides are TGTGCCAGCAGCTCAAGGGACTACAAGTACGAGCAGTACTTC.

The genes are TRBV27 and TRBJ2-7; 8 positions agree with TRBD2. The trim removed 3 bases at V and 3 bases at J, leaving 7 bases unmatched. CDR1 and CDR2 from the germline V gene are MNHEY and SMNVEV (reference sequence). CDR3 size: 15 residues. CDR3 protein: CASSFGAGGLYEQYF. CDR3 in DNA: TGTGCCAGCAGTTTTGGTGCGGGAGGACTCTACGAGCAGTACTTC.

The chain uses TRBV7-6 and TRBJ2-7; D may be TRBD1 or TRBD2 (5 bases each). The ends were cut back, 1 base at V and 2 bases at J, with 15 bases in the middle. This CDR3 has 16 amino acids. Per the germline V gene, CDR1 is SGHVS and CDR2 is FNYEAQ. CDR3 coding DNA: TGTGCCAGCAGCTTAGAGGGGAGCCCCTCCGCCTACGAGCAGTACTTC. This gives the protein CASSLEGSPSAYEQYF.

The CDR3 nucleotides read TGTGCCAGTAGTACATCACCGGGCACAAATCAGCCCCAGCATTTT. This translates into CASSTSPGTNQPQHF. V usage is TRBV19 and J usage is TRBJ1-5; no reliable D call. The length of the CDR3 is 15 residues. Germline V lookup: CDR1 LNHDA, CDR2 SQIVND (reference sequence). Trimming took 4 bases from V and 4 from J, leaving 14 bases between them.

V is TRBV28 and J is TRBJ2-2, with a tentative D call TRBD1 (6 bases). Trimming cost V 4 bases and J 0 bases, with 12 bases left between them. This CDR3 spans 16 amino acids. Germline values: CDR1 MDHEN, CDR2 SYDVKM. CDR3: CASSSQGRSNTGELFF. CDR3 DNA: TGTGCCAGCAGTTCTCAGGGGCGTTCGAACACCGGGGAGCTGTTTTTT.

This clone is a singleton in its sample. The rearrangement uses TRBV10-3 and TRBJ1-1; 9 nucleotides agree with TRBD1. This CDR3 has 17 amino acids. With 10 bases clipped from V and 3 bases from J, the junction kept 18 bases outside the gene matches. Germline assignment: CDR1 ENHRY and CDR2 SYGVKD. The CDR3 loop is CATKPGQGVKEDTEAFF. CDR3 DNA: TGTGCCACCAAACCGGGACAGGGTGTTAAGGAGGACACTGAAGCTTTCTTT.

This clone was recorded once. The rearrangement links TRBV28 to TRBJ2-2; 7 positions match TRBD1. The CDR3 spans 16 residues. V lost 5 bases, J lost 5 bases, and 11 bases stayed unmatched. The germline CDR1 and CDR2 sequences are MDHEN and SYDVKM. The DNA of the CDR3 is TGTGCCAGCAGTCCACTAGACAGGGAGAGGACCGGGGAGCTGTTTTTT. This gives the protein CASSPLDRERTGELFF. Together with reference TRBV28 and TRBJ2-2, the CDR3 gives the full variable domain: DVKVTQSSRYLVKRTGEKVFLECVQDMDHENMFWYRQDPGLGLRLIYFSYDVKMKEKGDIPEGYSVSREKKERFSLILESASTNQTSMYLCASSPLDRERTGELFFGEGSRLTVL.

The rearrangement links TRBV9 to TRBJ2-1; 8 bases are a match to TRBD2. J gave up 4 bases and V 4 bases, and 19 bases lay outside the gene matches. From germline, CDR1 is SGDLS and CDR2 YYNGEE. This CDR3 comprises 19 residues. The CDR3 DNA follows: TGTGCCAGCAGCAGCCCGCCGCTACAAACTAGCGGAGGGTACAATGAGCAGTTCTTC. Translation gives CASSSPPLQTSGGYNEQFF.

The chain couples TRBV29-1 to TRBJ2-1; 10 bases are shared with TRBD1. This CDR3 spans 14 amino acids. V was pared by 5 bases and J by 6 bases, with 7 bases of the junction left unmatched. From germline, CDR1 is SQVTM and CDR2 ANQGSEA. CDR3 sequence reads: CSVKGTGDSNEQFF. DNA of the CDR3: TGCAGCGTTAAGGGGACAGGGGATAGCAATGAGCAGTTCTTC.

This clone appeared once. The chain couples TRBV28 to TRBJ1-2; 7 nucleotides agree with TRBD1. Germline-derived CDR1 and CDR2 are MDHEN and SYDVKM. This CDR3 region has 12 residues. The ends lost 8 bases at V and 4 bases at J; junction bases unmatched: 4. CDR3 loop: CASQGGVYGYTF. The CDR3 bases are TGTGCCAGCCAGGGGGGGGTCTATGGCTACACCTTC.

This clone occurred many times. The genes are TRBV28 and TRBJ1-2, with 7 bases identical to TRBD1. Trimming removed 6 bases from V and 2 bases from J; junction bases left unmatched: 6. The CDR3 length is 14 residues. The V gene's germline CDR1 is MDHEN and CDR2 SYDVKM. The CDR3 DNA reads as TGTGCCAGCAGGTCGACAGGGTCCAACTATGGCTACACCTTC. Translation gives CASRSTGSNYGYTF.

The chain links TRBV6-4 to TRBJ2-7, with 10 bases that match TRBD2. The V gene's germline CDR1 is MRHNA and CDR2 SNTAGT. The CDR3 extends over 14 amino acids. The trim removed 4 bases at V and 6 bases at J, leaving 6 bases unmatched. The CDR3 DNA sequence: TGTGCCAGCAGTGTGTGGAGCGGGAGGGTCGAGCAGTACTTC. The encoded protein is CASSVWSGRVEQYF.